This TCR beta chain was recovered during a study of early T cells in non-severe SARS-CoV-2 infection. Study-level information: Sequencing targeted bulk RNA from unsorted whole blood, leaving chains unpaired.

General study findings and limits: VDJdb matching favored anti-spike CD8 responses, missing private and CD4 specificities.

Individual cDNA molecules received unique molecular identifiers during library preparation. A single record per CDR3 protein comes from TCRdb applying MiXCR to the 5' RACE reads. The sample consists of some 56,000 distinct CDR3 sequences, about 10% of them appearing once. This clonotype was recorded many times. Its antigen is currently unknown. Unmatched junction bases numbered 7, after V lost 6 bases and J lost 9 bases. Germline assignment: CDR1 DFQATT and CDR2 SNEGSKA (reference sequence). The CDR3 covers 13 residues. The sample comprised whole blood. This TCR derives from an adult who was a healthcare worker with PCR-confirmed SARS-CoV-2 infection or an uninfected control (not recorded which). The rearrangement uses TRBV20-1 and TRBJ2-1; 11 bases fit TRBD2. This CDR3 reads CSAPTSGKGEQFF. CDR3 coding DNA: TGCAGTGCGCCGACTAGCGGGAAGGGTGAGCAGTTCTTC.